This T cell receptor (beta chain) was sequenced during a study of blood T cell repertoires in COVID-19 (dated by TCRdb to the early 2020s). Looking at the study overall: Samples from collaborators originated in the United States, Italy and Spain and spanned both the acute and convalescent phases of COVID-19. The prospective study material was composed of cDNA or gDNA derived from T cells, B-cell-depleted T cells, or PBMCs. Subjects who had been exposed to COVID-19, were actively infected with it, or had recovered from it provided the deeply sampled blood TCRbeta repertoires that made up the dataset. The repertoires were released in a freely available public database intended as a resource for research on the immune response to SARS-CoV-2. Samples came from the ongoing ImmuneRACE study (first 160 participants) plus 1,254 subjects from 6 global collaborators. A de-identified subject ID, COVID-19 status, age in years and sex were almost always included in the sample metadata. HLA class I and class II types, where available, came from metadata supplied by the sample provider rather than from assay-based typing. The investigation overall reported the following: How much clinical and demographic metadata was included differed by source and by participant, and the metadata was provided uncurated.

The germline V gene (reference sequence) sets CDR1 to LNHDA and CDR2 to SQIVND. At the junction V is shortened by 4 bases and J by 7 bases, with 10 bases in between. The CDR3 goes from the cysteine to the phenylalanine over 12 residues. CDR3 DNA only is kept here, 36 bases in frame from base 1. The collaborating institutions used their own protocols to collect whole blood in K2EDTA tubes. For TCRbeta analysis, collaborators shipped samples in one of three forms: frozen whole blood, isolated PBMCs, or DNA extracted from either of those sample types. For this clone: Its binding antigen is unknown. Per-base qualities were not stored, and no clone one base away is much larger.

The immunoSEQ Assay, a bias-controlled multiplex PCR, was used to amplify TCRbeta CDR3 regions from genomic DNA. In the authors' own workflow: Nucleated cell counts per sample were estimated from amplification of reference gene primers within the assay. To quantify the absolute abundance of each unique TCRbeta CDR3 rearrangement, sequence reads were collapsed and filtered. For each sample, productive Simpson clonality was calculated by taking the square root of Simpson's diversity index across productive rearrangements. What TCRdb holds here is the immuneACCESS table cut down to in-frame rearrangements. Part of the clones is not present; checked against another copy, under half of the missing clones reflect an unresolved V gene, and the others are unexplained. That table furnishes V, J and clone size, whereas the DNA furnished D and trimming. The table for this sample lists 150,000 to 200,000 clones; over 75% of them were counted only once. Roughly 2.8% of the sample rests with the top ten.

Sequenced material: peripheral blood. This TCR was sampled from a man aged 65-85 years with acute or convalescent COVID-19. This receptor chain uses TRBV19 and TRBJ1-2; a weak D assignment points to TRBD1 (6 bases agree). The CDR3 reads CASSTGVGGYTF. The nucleotides are TGTGCCAGTAGTACAGGGGTCGGTGGCTACACCTTC.